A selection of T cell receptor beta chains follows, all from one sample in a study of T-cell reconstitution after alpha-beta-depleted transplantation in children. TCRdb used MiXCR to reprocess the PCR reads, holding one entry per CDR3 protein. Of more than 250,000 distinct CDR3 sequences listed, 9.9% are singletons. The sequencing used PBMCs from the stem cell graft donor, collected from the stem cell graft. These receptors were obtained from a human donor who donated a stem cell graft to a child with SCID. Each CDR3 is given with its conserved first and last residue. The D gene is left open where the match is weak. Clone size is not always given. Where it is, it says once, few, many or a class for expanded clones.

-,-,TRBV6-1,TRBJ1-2,CASSEGTIYRETNYGYTF,TGTGCCAGCAGTGAAGGGACGATCTACAGGGAGACTAACTATGGCTACACCTTC
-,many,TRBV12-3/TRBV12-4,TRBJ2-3,CATIIGGAITDTQYF,TGTGCCACCATAATAGGAGGGGCGATCACAGATACGCAGTATTTT
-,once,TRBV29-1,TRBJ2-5,CSVVVVETQYF,TGCAGCGTTGTTGTGGTAGAGACCCAGTACTTC
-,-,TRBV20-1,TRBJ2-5,CSEVRGETQYF,TGCAGTGAGGTTCGCGGAGAGACCCAGTACTTC
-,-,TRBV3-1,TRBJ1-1,CASAGGRDTEAFF,TGTGCCAGCGCCGGGGGCCGGGACACTGAAGCTTTCTTT
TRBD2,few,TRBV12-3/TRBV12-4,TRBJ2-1,CASSPGLAGGMNEQFF,TGTGCCAGCAGTCCGGGACTAGCGGGGGGTATGAATGAGCAGTTCTTC
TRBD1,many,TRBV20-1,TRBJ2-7,CSAKTDRGYEQYF,TGCAGTGCTAAAACGGACAGGGGCTACGAGCAGTACTTC
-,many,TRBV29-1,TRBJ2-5,CSVIPTGETQYF,TGCAGCGTTATCCCCACGGGAGAGACCCAGTACTTC
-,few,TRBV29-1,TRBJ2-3,CSVLDPSGATDTQYF,TGCAGCGTCCTGGACCCCTCAGGGGCCACAGATACGCAGTATTTT
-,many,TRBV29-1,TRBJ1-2,CSVGDGDYGYTF,TGCAGCGTTGGGGACGGTGACTATGGCTACACCTTC
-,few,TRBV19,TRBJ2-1,CASSMSSYNEQFF,TGTGCCAGTAGTATGAGCTCCTACAATGAGCAGTTCTTC
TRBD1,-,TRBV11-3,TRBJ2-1,CASSLGPGQGTRYEQFF,TGTGCCAGCAGCTTAGGTCCGGGACAGGGAACAAGGTATGAGCAGTTCTTC
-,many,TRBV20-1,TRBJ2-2,CSARGTPNTGELFF,TGCAGTGCTAGGGGGACGCCGAACACCGGGGAGCTGTTTTTT
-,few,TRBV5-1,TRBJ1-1,CASSSPHPTEAFF,TGCGCCAGCAGCTCGCCACATCCCACTGAAGCTTTCTTT
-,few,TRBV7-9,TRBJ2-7,CASSLFPGEHYEQYF,TGTGCCAGCAGCTTATTTCCAGGGGAACACTACGAGCAGTACTTC
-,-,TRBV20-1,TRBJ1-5,CSASGGNSNQPQHF,TGCAGTGCTAGTGGCGGGAATAGCAATCAGCCCCAGCATTTT
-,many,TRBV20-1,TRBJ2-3,CSARLADTQYF,TGCAGTGCTAGATTGGCAGATACGCAGTATTTT
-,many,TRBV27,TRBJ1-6,CASSPTKDILNSPLHF,TGTGCCAGCAGTCCAACCAAGGACATCCTTAATTCACCCCTCCACTTT
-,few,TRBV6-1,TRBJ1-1,CASSPDIRAFF,TGTGCCAGCAGTCCCGACATTCGAGCTTTCTTT
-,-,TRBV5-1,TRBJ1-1,CASSFKGLNTEAFF,TGCGCCAGCAGCTTTAAGGGGTTGAACACTGAAGCTTTCTTT
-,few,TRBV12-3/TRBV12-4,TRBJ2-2,CASSFRPRELFF,TGTGCCAGCAGTTTCCGACCTAGGGAGCTGTTTTTT
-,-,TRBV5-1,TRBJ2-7,CASSLAEDSPYEQYF,TGCGCCAGCAGCTTGGCCGAGGATAGCCCCTACGAGCAGTACTTC
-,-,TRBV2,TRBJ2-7,CASSEPPGEQYF,TGTGCCAGCAGTGAACCCCCGGGGGAGCAGTACTTC
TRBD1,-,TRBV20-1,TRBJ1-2,CSPSPRGPYGYTF,TGCAGTCCTAGTCCCAGGGGGCCCTATGGCTACACCTTC
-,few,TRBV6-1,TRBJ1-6,CASRKRHGTNNSPLHF,TGTGCCAGCAGAAAGCGTCACGGGACAAATAATTCACCCCTCCACTTT
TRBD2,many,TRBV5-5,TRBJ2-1,CASSSSRPGGSYNEQFF,TGTGCCAGCAGCTCGTCCCGCCCGGGGGGGTCCTACAATGAGCAGTTCTTC
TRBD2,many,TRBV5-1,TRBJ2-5,CASSLTSGGQETQYF,TGCGCCAGCAGTTTGACTAGCGGGGGACAAGAGACCCAGTACTTC
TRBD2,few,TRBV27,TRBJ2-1,CASSHSSGGGNEQFF,TGTGCCAGCAGCCATTCTAGCGGGGGTGGAAATGAGCAGTTCTTC
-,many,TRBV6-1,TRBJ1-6,CASTGQPNSPLHF,TGTGCCAGCACTGGACAGCCCAATTCACCCCTCCACTTT
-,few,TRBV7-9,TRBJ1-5,CASSLGGQVNQPQHF,TGTGCCAGCAGCTTAGGCGGGCAGGTTAATCAGCCCCAGCATTTT
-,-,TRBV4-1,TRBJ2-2,CASSQVRAGLNTGELFF,TGCGCCAGCAGCCAAGTCCGGGCAGGACTGAACACCGGGGAGCTGTTTTTT
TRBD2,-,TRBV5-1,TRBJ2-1,CASSILGTSGSNEQFF,TGCGCCAGCAGCATTTTAGGGACTAGCGGCAGCAATGAGCAGTTCTTC
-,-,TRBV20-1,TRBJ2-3,CSARDGSSSTDTQYF,TGCAGTGCTAGAGATGGAAGTTCTAGTACAGATACGCAGTATTTT
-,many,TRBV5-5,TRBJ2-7,CASSLGGKGSLEQYF,TGTGCCAGCAGCTTGGGAGGAAAAGGATCCCTCGAGCAGTACTTC
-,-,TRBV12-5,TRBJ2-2,CASGLGDWRETGELFF,TGTGCTAGTGGTTTGGGGGACTGGCGTGAAACCGGGGAGCTGTTTTTT
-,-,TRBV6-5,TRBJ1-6,CASSYSTDDNSPLHF,TGTGCCAGCAGTTACTCGACAGATGATAATTCACCCCTCCACTTT
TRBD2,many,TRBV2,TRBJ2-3,CASSAMGGGRPWDTDTQYF,TGTGCCAGCAGTGCAATGGGCGGGGGACGACCCTGGGACACAGATACGCAGTATTTT
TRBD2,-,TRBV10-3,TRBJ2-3,CAIMRASGGRADTQYF,TGTGCCATCATGCGGGCTAGCGGGGGGAGAGCAGATACGCAGTATTTT
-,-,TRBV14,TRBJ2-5,CASSQIKKTQYF,TGTGCCAGCAGCCAAATCAAGAAGACCCAGTACTTC
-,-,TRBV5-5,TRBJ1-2,CASSLPGRNYGYTF,TGTGCCAGCAGCTTGCCAGGGCGAAACTATGGCTACACCTTC
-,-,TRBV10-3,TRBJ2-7,CAISGPNEQYF,TGTGCCATCAGTGGACCCAACGAGCAGTACTTC
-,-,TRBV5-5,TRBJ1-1,CASSLVANREAFF,TGTGCCAGCAGCTTGGTCGCGAATCGTGAAGCTTTCTTT
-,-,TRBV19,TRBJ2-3,CASSISLQTDTQYF,TGTGCCAGTAGTATTTCCCTCCAGACAGATACGCAGTATTTT
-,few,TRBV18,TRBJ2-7,CASSPWGGHEQYF,TGTGCCAGCTCACCCTGGGGGGGCCACGAGCAGTACTTC
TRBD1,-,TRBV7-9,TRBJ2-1,CASSFIQGKINEQFF,TGTGCCAGCAGCTTTATACAGGGGAAAATCAATGAGCAGTTCTTC
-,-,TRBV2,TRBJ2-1,CASSEYTGTTYNEQFF,TGTGCCAGCAGTGAGTACACAGGAACTACCTACAATGAGCAGTTCTTC
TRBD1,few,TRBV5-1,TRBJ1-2,CASSLLPTGALPYDYGYTF,TGCGCCAGCAGCTTGTTGCCCACAGGGGCGCTTCCCTATGACTATGGCTACACCTTC
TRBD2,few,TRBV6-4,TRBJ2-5,CASSVNGGQETQYF,TGTGCCAGCAGTGTAAACGGGGGGCAAGAGACCCAGTACTTC
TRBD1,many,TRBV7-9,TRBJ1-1,CASSLQGGTTEAFF,TGTGCCAGCAGCTTACAGGGGGGTACCACTGAAGCTTTCTTT
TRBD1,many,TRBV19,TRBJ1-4,CASSRDRKAEKLFF,TGTGCCAGTAGCCGGGACAGAAAGGCCGAAAAACTGTTTTTT
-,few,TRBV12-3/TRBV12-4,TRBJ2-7,CASSLGLLTGQYF,TGTGCCAGCAGTTTAGGACTTCTTACGGGGCAGTACTTC